The source of this T cell receptor beta chain is a study of T cells after yellow fever vaccination. Study-level findings and limits: Clonotypes appearing in both CD4 and CD8 compartments existed, and their share was small.

Generation of TCR cDNA used 5'RACE template switching (which added a universal primer site and UMIs). One entry per CDR3 protein results from TCRdb running MiXCR on the 5' RACE reads. Among about 75,000 distinct CDR3 sequences listed, around 7% were seen once. This clonotype was picked up many times. As yet, its antigen is unknown. J was trimmed by 3 bases and V by 8 bases; bases with no gene match: 6. The CDR3 runs 15 residues. This chain uses TRBV12-3 or TRBV12-4 with TRBJ2-6; 8 positions agree with TRBD1. Material: CD8+ T cells sorted from PBMCs, obtained more than 8 days after the first yellow fever vaccination. The TCR comes from a young man who received the YFV17D yellow fever vaccine. DNA for the CDR3: TGTGCCAGCGGCCAGGGGGCTCGTGGGGCCAACGTCCTGACTTTC. Amino acids: CASGQGARGANVLTF.